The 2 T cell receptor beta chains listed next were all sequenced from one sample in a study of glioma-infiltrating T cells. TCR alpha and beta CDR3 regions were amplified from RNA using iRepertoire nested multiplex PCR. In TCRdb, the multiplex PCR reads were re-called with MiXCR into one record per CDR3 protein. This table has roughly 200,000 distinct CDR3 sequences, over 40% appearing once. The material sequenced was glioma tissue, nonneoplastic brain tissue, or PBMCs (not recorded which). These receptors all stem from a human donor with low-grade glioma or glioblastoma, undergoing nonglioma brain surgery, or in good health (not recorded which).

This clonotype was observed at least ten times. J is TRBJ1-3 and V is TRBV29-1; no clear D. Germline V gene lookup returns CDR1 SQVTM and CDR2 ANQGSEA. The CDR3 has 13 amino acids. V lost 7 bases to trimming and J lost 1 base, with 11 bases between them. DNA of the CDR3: TGCAGCGGGAGGCCAGGTTCTGGAAACACCATATATTTT. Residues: CSGRPGSGNTIYF.

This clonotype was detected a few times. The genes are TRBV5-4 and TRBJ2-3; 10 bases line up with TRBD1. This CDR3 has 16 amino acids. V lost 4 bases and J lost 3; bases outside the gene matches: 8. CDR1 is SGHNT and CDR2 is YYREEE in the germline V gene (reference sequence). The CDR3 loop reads CASSPPGQGKTDTQYF. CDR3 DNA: TGTGCCAGCAGCCCTCCGGGACAGGGGAAAACAGATACGCAGTATTTT.